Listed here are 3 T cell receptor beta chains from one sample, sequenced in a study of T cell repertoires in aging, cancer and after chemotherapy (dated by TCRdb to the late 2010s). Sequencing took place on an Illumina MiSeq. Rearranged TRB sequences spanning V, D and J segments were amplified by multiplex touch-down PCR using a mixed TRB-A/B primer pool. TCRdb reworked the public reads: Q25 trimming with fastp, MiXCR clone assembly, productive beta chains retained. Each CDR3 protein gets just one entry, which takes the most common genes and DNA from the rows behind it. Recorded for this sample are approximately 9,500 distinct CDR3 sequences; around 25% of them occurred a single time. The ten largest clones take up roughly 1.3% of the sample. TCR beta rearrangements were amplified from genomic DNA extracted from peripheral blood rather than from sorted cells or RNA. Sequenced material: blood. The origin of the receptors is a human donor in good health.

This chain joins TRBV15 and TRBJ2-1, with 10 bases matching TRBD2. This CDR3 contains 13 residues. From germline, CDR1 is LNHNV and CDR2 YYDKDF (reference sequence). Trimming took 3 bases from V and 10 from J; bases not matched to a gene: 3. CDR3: CATSSRAGGEQFF. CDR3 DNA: TGTGCCACCAGCAGTAGAGCGGGAGGGGAGCAGTTCTTC.

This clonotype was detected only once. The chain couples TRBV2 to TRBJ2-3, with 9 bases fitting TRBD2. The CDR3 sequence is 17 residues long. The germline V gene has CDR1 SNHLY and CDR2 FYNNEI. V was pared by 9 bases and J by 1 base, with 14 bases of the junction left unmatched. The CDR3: CASTRGRTSARTDTQYF. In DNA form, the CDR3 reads TGTGCCAGTACCCGGGGCCGGACTAGCGCCCGCACAGATACGCAGTATTTT. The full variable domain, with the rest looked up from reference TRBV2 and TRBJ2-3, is EPEVTQTPSHQVTQMGQEVILRCVPISNHLYFYWYRQILGQKVEFLVSFYNNEISEKSEIFDDQFSVERPDGSNFTLKIRSTKLEDSAMYFCASTRGRTSARTDTQYFGPGTRLTVL.

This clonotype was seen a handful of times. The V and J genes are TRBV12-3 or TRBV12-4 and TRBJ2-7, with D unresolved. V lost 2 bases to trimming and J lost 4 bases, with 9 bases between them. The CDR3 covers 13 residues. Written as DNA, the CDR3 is TGTGCCAGCAGTTTATATCAGGCGTACGAGCAGTACTTC. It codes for CASSLYQAYEQYF.